The rows below give T cell receptor beta chains drawn from one sample of a study of shared clonotypes between healthy human individuals. TCRdb's table, derived via immunoSEQ multiplex PCR, lists solely in-frame clones and lacks some. The sample records about 980,000 clones, over 60% being singletons. Sequencing was carried out using memory CD4+ T cells sorted from blood. The receptors originated from a man younger than 35 in good health. CDR3s include the opening cysteine and the closing phenylalanine or tryptophan. Fields, in order: V gene, J gene, CDR3 protein.

>TRBV28|TRBJ2-1
CASSSSGGPYNEQFF
>TRBV11-2|TRBJ2-2
CAIPWAGRSAGELFF
>TRBV29-1|TRBJ1-1
CSVVQGGTEAFF
>TRBV7-9|TRBJ1-5
CASSLEVQGARNQPQHF
>TRBV5-4|TRBJ1-1
CASSWDRYTEAFF
>TRBV7-9|TRBJ1-2
CASSLEAASNYGYTF
>TRBV7-9|TRBJ2-1
CASSYGTGAGEQFF
>TRBV18|TRBJ2-7
CASSPPTGTSYEQYF
>TRBV5-1|TRBJ2-4
CASSPGQGRDIQYF
>TRBV18|TRBJ2-5
CASSEGTSGGKTQYF
>TRBV12-1|TRBJ2-1
CASSTRLAGGLSSYNEQFF
>TRBV5-5|TRBJ1-6
CASNDFRADYNSPLHF
>TRBV19|TRBJ2-5
CASSIAGLPQETQYF
>TRBV27|TRBJ1-4
CASSRQGAWEKLFF
>TRBV6-5|TRBJ1-2
CASSYSGRGYTF
>TRBV2|TRBJ1-1
CASSEGWTPNTEAFF
>TRBV19|TRBJ1-4
CASSIFNGEKLFF
>TRBV18|TRBJ1-3
CASSSDSSGNTIYF
>TRBV7-9|TRBJ2-3
CASSLAGSTDTQYF
>TRBV13|TRBJ2-7
CASSASDGSYEQYF
>TRBV27|TRBJ1-1
CASFPPGGGPFF
>TRBV5-1|TRBJ1-2
CASSLAVGDGYTF
>TRBV2|TRBJ2-2
CASIPGTGQTGELFF
>TRBV10-3|TRBJ2-5
CAISESETSGSETQYF
>TRBV29-1|TRBJ2-7
CSVQGTSSSYEQYF
>TRBV6-4|TRBJ2-3
CASSALAGGLRTDTQYF
>TRBV18|TRBJ1-1
CASSPNSHPEAFF
>TRBV7-9|TRBJ2-1
CASSSMGLDTNEQFF
>TRBV5-4|TRBJ2-3
CASSLMGADTQYF
>TRBV18|TRBJ1-1
CASSPPNRENLGTEAFF
>TRBV10-1|TRBJ1-1
CASAITEAFF
>TRBV10-1|TRBJ2-3
CASSVGYGIPGYTDTQYF
>TRBV6-1|TRBJ1-2
CASSVQGVIYGYTF
>TRBV5-1|TRBJ1-1
CASSTDRGTEAFF
>TRBV4-1|TRBJ2-2
CASSRSTGIGAGELFF
>TRBV4-2|TRBJ2-1
CASSQERLGGSEQFF
>TRBV4-1|TRBJ1-2
CASSQGDSYGYTF
>TRBV7-2|TRBJ1-1
CASSLERGTEAFF
>TRBV29-1|TRBJ1-2
CSVVPTGFNYGYTF
>TRBV9|TRBJ1-4
CASSVEGLVANEKLFF
>TRBV15|TRBJ1-2
CATSRDRTGSMEGYTF
>TRBV4-1|TRBJ2-2
CASSQRGFLQGLGTGELFF